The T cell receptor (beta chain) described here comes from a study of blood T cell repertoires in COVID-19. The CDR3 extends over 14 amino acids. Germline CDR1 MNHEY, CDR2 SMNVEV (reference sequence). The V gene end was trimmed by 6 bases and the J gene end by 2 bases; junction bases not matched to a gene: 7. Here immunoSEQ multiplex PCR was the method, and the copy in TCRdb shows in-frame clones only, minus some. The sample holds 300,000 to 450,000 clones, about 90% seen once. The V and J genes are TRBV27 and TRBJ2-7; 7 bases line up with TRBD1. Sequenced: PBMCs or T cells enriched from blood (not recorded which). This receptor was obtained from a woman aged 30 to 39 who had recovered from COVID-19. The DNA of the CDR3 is TGTGCCAGCAGCCTCCCGGGACAGCCCTACGAGCAGTACTTC. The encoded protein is CASSLPGQPYEQYF.